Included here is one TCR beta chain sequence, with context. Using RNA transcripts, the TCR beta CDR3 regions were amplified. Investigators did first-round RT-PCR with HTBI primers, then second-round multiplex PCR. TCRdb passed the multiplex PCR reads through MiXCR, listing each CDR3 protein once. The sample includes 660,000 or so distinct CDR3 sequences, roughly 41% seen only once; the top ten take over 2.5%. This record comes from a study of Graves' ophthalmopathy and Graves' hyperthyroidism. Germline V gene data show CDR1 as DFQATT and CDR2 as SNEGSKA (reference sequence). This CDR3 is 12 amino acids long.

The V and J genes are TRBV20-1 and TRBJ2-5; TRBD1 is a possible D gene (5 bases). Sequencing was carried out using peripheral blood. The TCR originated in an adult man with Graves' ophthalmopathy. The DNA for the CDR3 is TGCACCGCCACAGGAAGCCAAGAGACCCAGTACTTC. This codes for CTATGSQETQYF.